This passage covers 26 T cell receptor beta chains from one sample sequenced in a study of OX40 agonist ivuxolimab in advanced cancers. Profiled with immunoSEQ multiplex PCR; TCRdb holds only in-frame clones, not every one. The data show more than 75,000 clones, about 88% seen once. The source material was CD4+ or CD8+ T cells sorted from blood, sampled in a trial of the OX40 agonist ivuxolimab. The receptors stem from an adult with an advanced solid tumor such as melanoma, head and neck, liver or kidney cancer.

CDR3 nucleotide sequence: TGTGCCAGCAGCATTTCTCCGGGACGGAAAAACACCGGGGAGCTGTTTTTT. This translates into CASSISPGRKNTGELFF. The chain links TRBV9 to TRBJ2-2, with D perhaps matching TRBD1 or TRBD2 (5 bases each). V lost 4 bases and J 2 bases, leaving 18 bases between the germline ends. CDR1 SGDLS and CDR2 YYNGEE come from the germline V gene. The CDR3 length is 17 residues.

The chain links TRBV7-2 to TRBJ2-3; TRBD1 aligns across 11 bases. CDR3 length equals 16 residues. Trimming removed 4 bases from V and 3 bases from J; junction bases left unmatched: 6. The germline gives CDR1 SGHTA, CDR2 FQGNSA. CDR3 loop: CASSSQGTGGTDTQYF. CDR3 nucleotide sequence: TGTGCCAGCAGCTCCCAAGGGACAGGGGGGACAGATACGCAGTATTTT.

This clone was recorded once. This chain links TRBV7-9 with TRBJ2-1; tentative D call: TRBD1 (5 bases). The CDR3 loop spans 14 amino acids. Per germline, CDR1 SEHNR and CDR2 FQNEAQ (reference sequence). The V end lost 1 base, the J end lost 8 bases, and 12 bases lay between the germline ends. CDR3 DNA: TGTGCCAGCAGCTTAGATGACAGCCCCCATGAGCAGTTCTTC. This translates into CASSLDDSPHEQFF.

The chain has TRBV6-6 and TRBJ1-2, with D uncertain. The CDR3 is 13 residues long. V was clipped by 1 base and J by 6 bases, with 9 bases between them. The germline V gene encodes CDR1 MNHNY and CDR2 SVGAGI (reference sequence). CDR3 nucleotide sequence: TGTGCCAGCAGTTACTATTCCGGGAATGGCTACACCTTC. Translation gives CASSYYSGNGYTF.

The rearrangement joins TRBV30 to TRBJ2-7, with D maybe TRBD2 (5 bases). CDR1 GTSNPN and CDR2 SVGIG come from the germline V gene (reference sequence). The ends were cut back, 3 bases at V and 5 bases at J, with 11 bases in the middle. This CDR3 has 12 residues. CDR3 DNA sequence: TGTGCCTGGAGCGTCATGGGAGACGAGCAGTACTTC. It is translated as CAWSVMGDEQYF. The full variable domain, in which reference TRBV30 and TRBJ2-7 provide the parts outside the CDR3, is SQTIHQWPATLVQPVGSPLSLECTVEGTSNPNLYWYRQAAGRGLQLLFYSVGIGQISSEVPQNLSASRPQDRQFILSSKKLLLSDSGFYLCAWSVMGDEQYFGPGTRLTVT.

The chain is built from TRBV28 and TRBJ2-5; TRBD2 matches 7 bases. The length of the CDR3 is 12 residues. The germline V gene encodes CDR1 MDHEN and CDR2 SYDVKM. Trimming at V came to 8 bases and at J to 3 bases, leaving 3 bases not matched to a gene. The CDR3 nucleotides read TGTGCCAGCCGCCTAGCGGAAGAGACCCAGTACTTC. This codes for CASRLAEETQYF.

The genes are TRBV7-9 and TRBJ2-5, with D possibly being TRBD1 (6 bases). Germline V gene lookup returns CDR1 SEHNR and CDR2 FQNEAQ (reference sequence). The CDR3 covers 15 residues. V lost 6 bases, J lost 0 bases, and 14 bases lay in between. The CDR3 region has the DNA TGTGCCAGCAGTACCGGGACACAGTACCAAGAGACCCAGTACTTC. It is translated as CASSTGTQYQETQYF.

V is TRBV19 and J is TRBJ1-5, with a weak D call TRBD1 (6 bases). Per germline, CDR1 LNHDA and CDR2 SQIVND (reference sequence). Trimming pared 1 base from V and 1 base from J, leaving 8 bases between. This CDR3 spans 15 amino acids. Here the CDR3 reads CASSIVRGSNQPQHF. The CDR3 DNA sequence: TGTGCCAGTAGTATAGTCAGGGGCAGCAATCAGCCCCAGCATTTT.

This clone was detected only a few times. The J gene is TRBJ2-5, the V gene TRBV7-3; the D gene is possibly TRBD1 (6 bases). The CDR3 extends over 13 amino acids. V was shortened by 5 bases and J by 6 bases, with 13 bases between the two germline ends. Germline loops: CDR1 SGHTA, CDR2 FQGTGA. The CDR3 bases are TGTGCCAGCAGCAACGCAGGGGTGAAGACCCAGTACTTC. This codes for CASSNAGVKTQYF.

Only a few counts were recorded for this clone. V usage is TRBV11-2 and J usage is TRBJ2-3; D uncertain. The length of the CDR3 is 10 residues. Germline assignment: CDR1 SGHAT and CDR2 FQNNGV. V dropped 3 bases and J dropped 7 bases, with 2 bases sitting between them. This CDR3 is CASSFNTQYF. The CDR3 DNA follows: TGTGCCAGCAGCTTCAATACGCAGTATTTT.

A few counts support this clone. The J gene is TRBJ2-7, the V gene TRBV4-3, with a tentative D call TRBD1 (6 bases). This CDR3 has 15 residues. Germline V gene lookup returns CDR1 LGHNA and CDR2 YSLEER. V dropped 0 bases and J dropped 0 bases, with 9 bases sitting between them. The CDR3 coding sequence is TGCGCCAGCAGCCAAGATGCAGGGGCCTCCTACGAGCAGTACTTC. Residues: CASSQDAGASYEQYF.

The CDR3 DNA follows: TGTGCCAGCAGTCCCCTCGGGCAATCGGGCGGGGAGCTGTTTTTT. Amino acids: CASSPLGQSGGELFF. The rearrangement uses TRBV6-5 and TRBJ2-2; D gene ambiguous. CDR3 length equals 15 residues. Germline loops: CDR1 MNHEY, CDR2 SVGAGI. V gave up 5 bases and J gave up 7 bases, with 17 bases separating them.

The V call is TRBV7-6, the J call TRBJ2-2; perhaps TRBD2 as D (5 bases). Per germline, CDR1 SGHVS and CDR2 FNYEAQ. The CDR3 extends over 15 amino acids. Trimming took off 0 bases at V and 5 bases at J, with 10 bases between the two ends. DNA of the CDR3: TGTGCCAGCAGCTTAGCGGTAGGAGGAACCGGGGAGCTGTTTTTT. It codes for CASSLAVGGTGELFF.

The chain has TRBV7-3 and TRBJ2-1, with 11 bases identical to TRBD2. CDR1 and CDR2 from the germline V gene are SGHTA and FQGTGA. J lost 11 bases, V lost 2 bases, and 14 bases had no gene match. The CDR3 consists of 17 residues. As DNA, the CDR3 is TGTGCCAGCAGCTTAGGGTCGTTGGCGGGACTAGCGGATCAGCAGTTCTTC. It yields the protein CASSLGSLAGLADQQFF.

In nucleotides, the CDR3 is TGTGCCAGCAGTTTATCGATAGGGCTAGAGGGCTACACCTTC. Translated: CASSLSIGLEGYTF. The chain carries TRBV27 and TRBJ1-2, with D uncertain. Per germline, CDR1 MNHEY and CDR2 SMNVEV (reference sequence). The CDR3 sequence is 14 residues long. V gave up 0 bases and J gave up 8 bases, with 13 bases separating them.

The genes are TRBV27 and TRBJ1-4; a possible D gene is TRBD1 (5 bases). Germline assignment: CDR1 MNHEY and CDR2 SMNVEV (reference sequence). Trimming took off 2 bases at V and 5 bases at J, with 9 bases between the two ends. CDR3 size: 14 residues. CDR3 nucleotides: TGTGCCAGCAGTTTACAGGGAGTAAATGAAAAACTGTTTTTT. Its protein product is CASSLQGVNEKLFF.

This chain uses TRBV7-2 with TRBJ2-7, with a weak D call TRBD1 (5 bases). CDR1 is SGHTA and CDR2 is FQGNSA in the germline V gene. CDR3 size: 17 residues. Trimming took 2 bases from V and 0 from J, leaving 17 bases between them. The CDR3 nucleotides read TGTGCCAGCAGCTTAAATCCTGGAAGGGGCGGCTCCTACGAGCAGTACGTC. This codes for CASSLNPGRGGSYEQYV.

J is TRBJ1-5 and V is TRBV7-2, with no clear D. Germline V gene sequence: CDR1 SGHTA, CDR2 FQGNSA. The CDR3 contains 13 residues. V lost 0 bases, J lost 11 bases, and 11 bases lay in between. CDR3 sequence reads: CASSLAVVGTQHF. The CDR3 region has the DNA TGTGCCAGCAGCTTAGCCGTAGTTGGTACCCAGCATTTT.

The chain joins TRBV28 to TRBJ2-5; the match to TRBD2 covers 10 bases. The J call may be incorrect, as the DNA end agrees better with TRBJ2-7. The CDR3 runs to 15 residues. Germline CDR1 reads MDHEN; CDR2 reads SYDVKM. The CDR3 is CASSRTSGRSYEQYF. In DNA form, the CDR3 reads TGTGCCAGCAGCAGGACTAGCGGCAGATCCTACGAGCAGTACTTC.

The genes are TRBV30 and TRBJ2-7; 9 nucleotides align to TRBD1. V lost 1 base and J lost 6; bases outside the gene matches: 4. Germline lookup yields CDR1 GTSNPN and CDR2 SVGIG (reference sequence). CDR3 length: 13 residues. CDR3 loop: CAWSAGTGSEQYF. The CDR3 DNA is TGTGCCTGGAGTGCCGGGACAGGGAGCGAGCAGTACTTC.

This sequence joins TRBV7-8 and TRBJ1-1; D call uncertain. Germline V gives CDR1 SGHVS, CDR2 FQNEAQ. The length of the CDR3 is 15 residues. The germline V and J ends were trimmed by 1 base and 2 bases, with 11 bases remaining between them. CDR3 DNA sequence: TGTGCCAGCAGCTTAGAGTCCCGCGCAAACACTGAAGCTTTCTTT. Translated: CASSLESRANTEAFF.

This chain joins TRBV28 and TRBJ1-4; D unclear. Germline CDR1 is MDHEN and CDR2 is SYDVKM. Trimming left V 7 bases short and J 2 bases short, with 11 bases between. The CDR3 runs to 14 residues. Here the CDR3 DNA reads TGTGCCAGCATCCCCGGCAGCACTAATGAAAAACTGTTTTTT. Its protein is CASIPGSTNEKLFF.

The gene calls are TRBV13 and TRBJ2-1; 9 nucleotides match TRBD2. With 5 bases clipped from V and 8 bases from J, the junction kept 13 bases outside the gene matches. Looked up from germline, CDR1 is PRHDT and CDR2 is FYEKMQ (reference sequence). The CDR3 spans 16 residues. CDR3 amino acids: CASSTPLAGFGDEQFF. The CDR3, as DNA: TGTGCCAGCAGCACCCCTCTAGCGGGGTTCGGAGATGAGCAGTTCTTC. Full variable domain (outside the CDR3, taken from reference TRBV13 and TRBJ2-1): AAGVIQSPRHLIKEKRETATLKCYPIPRHDTVYWYQQGPGQDPQFLISFYEKMQSDKGSIPDRFSAQQFSDYHSELNMSSLELGDSALYFCASSTPLAGFGDEQFFGPGTRLTVL.

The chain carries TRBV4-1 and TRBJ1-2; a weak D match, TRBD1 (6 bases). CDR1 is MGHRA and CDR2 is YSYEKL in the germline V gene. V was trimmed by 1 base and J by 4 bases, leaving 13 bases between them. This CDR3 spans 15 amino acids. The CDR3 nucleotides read TGCGCCAGCAGCCAAGCTTACAGGGTTGGCTATGGCTACACCTTC. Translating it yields CASSQAYRVGYGYTF.

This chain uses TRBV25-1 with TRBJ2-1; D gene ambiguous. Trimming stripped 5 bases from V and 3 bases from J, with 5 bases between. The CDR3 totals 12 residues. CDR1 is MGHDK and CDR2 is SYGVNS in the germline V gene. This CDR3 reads CASSPDYNEQFF. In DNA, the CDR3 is TGTGCCAGCAGTCCCGACTACAATGAGCAGTTCTTC.

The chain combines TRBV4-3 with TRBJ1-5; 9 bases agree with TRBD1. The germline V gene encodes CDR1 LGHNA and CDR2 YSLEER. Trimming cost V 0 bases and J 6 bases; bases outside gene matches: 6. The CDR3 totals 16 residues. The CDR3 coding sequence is TGCGCCAGCAGCCAAGATAGGACAGGGGAGGGTCAGCCCCAGCATTTT. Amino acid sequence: CASSQDRTGEGQPQHF.